Following are 15 T cell receptor beta chains from one sample sequenced in a study of T cells in Graves' hyperthyroidism and ophthalmopathy. Amplified TCR beta CDR3 regions derived from RNA transcripts. The HTBI primer set drove a first-round RT-PCR of the TCR CDR3. MiXCR was run by TCRdb on the multiplex PCR reads, yielding one entry per CDR3 protein. The sample contains around 600,000 distinct CDR3 sequences, more than 13% of which appear only once. The sample consisted of blood. All receptors come from a woman under 30 with Graves' ophthalmopathy.

The chain is built from TRBV28 and TRBJ2-7, with 8 bases fitting TRBD1. V lost 7 bases to trimming and J lost 3 bases; unmatched junction nucleotides: 8. This CDR3 has 14 residues. Germline CDR1 and CDR2: MDHEN and SYDVKM. CDR3 region: CASKTGTGGYEQYF. For the CDR3, the DNA is TGTGCCAGCAAAACCGGGACAGGCGGCTACGAGCAGTACTTC.

The rearrangement joins TRBV7-9 to TRBJ2-2; 9 bases are a match to TRBD1. The V segment lost 3 bases and the J segment 4 bases; nucleotides outside the gene matches: 12. CDR3 length: 18 residues. Germline-derived CDR1 and CDR2 are SEHNR and FQNEAQ (reference sequence). The CDR3 region is CASSFKSILTGGTGELFF. CDR3 nucleotide sequence: TGTGCCAGCAGCTTCAAATCAATATTGACAGGGGGCACCGGGGAGCTGTTTTTT.

This clonotype was recorded once. This could be a read error, since a much larger clone is one nucleotide away. The chain uses TRBV20-1 and TRBJ2-1, with D perhaps matching TRBD2 (5 bases). The ends were cut back, 1 base at V and 5 bases at J, with 15 bases in the middle. Germline V gene lookup returns CDR1 DFQATT and CDR2 SNEGSKA (reference sequence). CDR3 length: 15 residues. The DNA of the CDR3 is TGCAGTGCTAGAGTTTACTTGGGAGCCCACAATGAGCAGTTCTTC. This sequence encodes CSARVYLGAHNEQFF.

In its sample, this clonotype was seen a few times. The gene calls are TRBV6-2 or TRBV6-3 and TRBJ2-1; no reliable D call. The V gene's germline CDR1 is MNHEY and CDR2 SVGEGT. V dropped 5 bases and J dropped 3 bases, with 11 bases sitting between them. The CDR3 is 14 residues long. The CDR3 loop reads CASSPTTFYNEQFF. DNA of the CDR3: TGTGCCAGCAGTCCCACCACTTTCTACAATGAGCAGTTCTTC.

This clonotype was recorded many times. The chain has TRBV20-1 and TRBJ2-1, with TRBD2 matching over 9 bases. The V and J ends lost 6 bases and 6 bases, in that order; junction bases with no gene match: 12. CDR3 length equals 15 residues. Germline CDR1 DFQATT, CDR2 SNEGSKA (reference sequence). CDR3 DNA: TGCAGTGCCCCAGCTGCGGTAGCGGGAGCCAATGAGCAGTTCTTC. Amino acid sequence: CSAPAAVAGANEQFF.

Ten or more counts support this clonotype. The chain combines TRBV12-3 or TRBV12-4 with TRBJ2-5, with D unclear. V lost 6 bases and J lost 2, with 13 bases in between. The CDR3 extends over 14 amino acids. The CDR3 is CASSPVLAQETQYF. CDR3 bases: TGTGCCAGCAGCCCCGTTCTCGCTCAAGAGACCCAGTACTTC.

This clonotype was observed many times. V is TRBV6-5 and J is TRBJ2-7; tentative D call: TRBD1 (6 bases). Germline CDR1 MNHEY, CDR2 SVGAGI. The length of the CDR3 is 15 residues. Trimming left V 0 bases short and J 2 bases short, with 11 bases between. The CDR3 loop reads CASSYSSDRAYEQYF. The CDR3 nucleotides are TGTGCCAGCAGTTACTCTTCGGACAGAGCCTACGAGCAGTACTTC.

V and J are TRBV5-4 and TRBJ2-7; TRBD1 matches at 7 bases. The CDR3 loop spans 12 amino acids. CDR1 is SGHNT, CDR2 YYREEE, per germline (reference sequence). V gave up 4 bases and J gave up 6 bases; unmatched junction bases: 4. CDR3 residues: CASSVQGSEQYF. The CDR3 nucleotides are TGTGCCAGCAGCGTACAGGGGAGCGAGCAGTACTTC.

This clonotype was picked up many times. V gene TRBV7-9 combines with J gene TRBJ1-2; D ambiguous. The CDR3 runs 14 residues. V lost 5 bases and J lost 6, with 16 bases in between. The germline V gene has CDR1 SEHNR and CDR2 FQNEAQ (reference sequence). The CDR3 sequence is CASSITVSYDGYTF. The CDR3, as DNA: TGTGCCAGCAGCATAACAGTTTCCTACGATGGCTACACCTTC.

Ten or more counts support this clonotype. The CDR3 DNA reads as TGCAGTGCCAACGGAGGGACAGGGGATCTTTACGAGCAGTACTTC. This encodes CSANGGTGDLYEQYF. The rearrangement joins TRBV20-1 to TRBJ2-7, with TRBD1 matching 10 bases. The germline V gene has CDR1 DFQATT and CDR2 SNEGSKA (reference sequence). There are 15 residues in the CDR3. The junction had 12 bases not matched to a gene; V was cut back by 6 bases and J by 4 bases.

This clonotype was observed at least ten times. The chain combines TRBV7-6 with TRBJ1-1, with D uncertain. Per the germline V gene, CDR1 is SGHVS and CDR2 is FNYEAQ. This CDR3 is built from 13 residues. The germline V and J ends were trimmed by 1 base and 3 bases, with 6 bases remaining between them. The CDR3 region is CASSLGSHTEAFF. DNA for the CDR3: TGTGCCAGCAGCTTAGGGAGCCACACTGAAGCTTTCTTT.

This clonotype was detected only a few times. The chain uses TRBV6-2 or TRBV6-3 and TRBJ2-7; either TRBD1 or TRBD2 may fit D (6 bases each). The CDR3 is 13 amino acids. V lost 6 bases and J lost 3, with 12 bases in between. Looked up from germline, CDR1 is MNHEY and CDR2 is SVGEGT. Written as DNA, the CDR3 is TGTGCCAGCAGCCCCGGGGGCATCTACGAGCAGTACTTC. Translating gives CASSPGGIYEQYF.

This clonotype came up many times. This chain links TRBV11-2 with TRBJ2-3; perhaps TRBD2 as D (6 bases). The CDR3 spans 15 residues. The germline V gene has CDR1 SGHAT and CDR2 FQNNGV. V was clipped by 5 bases and J by 6 bases, with 18 bases between them. CDR3 sequence (DNA): TGTGCCAGCAGCCCCCCCACCACTAGCTTGGATACGCAGTATTTT. It codes for CASSPPTTSLDTQYF. The variable domain in full, completed from reference TRBV11-2 and TRBJ2-3, reads EAGVAQSPRYKIIEKRQSVAFWCNPISGHATLYWYQQILGQGPKLLIQFQNNGVVDDSQLPKDRFSAERLKGVDSTLKIQPAKLEDSAVYLCASSPPTTSLDTQYFGPGTRLTVL.

The chain links TRBV5-1 to TRBJ2-5; D unclear. Looked up from germline, CDR1 is SGHRS and CDR2 is YFSETQ. Trimming cost V 2 bases and J 2 bases, with 13 bases left between them. The CDR3 has 15 amino acids. This chain's CDR3 is CASSFLDWQQETQYF. The DNA of the CDR3 is TGCGCCAGCAGCTTCTTAGACTGGCAGCAAGAGACCCAGTACTTC.

This clonotype was seen ten or more times. V usage is TRBV3-1 and J usage is TRBJ2-2; D is undetermined. Germline CDR1 is LGHDT and CDR2 is YNNKEL (reference sequence). Trimming shortened V by 7 bases and J by 2 bases, and 17 bases separated the two germline ends. The CDR3 has 16 amino acids. CDR3 amino acids: CASNLRAHPNTGELFF. CDR3 nucleotide sequence: TGTGCCAGCAATTTAAGGGCTCACCCCAACACCGGGGAGCTGTTTTTT. The full variable domain, completed using reference TRBV3-1 and TRBJ2-2, is DTAVSQTPKYLVTQMGNDKSIKCEQNLGHDTMYWYKQDSKKFLKIMFSYNNKELIINETVPNRFSPKSPDKAHLNLHINSLELGDSAVYFCASNLRAHPNTGELFFGEGSRLTVL.